These 19 T cell receptor beta chains came from one sample sequenced in a study of CD8+CD57+ T cells in acquired aplastic anemia. By flow cytometry, patients selected for sequencing had shown an expansion of CD8+CD57+ cells. Using genomic DNA as the template, TCR beta VDJ and CDR3 profiling was carried out. TCRdb redid the calling of the reads with MiXCR, one entry per CDR3 protein. The table lists around 170,000 distinct CDR3 sequences, approximately 48% of them singletons, with over 7.5% in the top ten. The specimen was sorted CD4+, CD8+, or CD8+CD57+ T cells (not recorded which) from PBMCs. Receptors originate from a human donor with aplastic anemia.

In its sample, this clonotype was seen many times. The chain couples TRBV20-1 to TRBJ2-1; D may be TRBD1 or TRBD2 (5 bases each). Germline assignment: CDR1 DFQATT and CDR2 SNEGSKA (reference sequence). This CDR3 has 15 residues. V was cut by 3 bases and J by 8 bases, with 20 bases left in between. DNA for the CDR3: TGCAGTGCTAGGAAGGGACCGATCTTCTGGGATGAGCAGTTCTTC. Its translation is CSARKGPIFWDEQFF.

A remark on this clonotype: A read error may be the cause here, since a much bigger clone is one base away. The V call is TRBV7-2, the J call TRBJ2-1, with 7 bases aligning to TRBD2. This CDR3 contains 14 residues. CDR1 and CDR2 (germline): SGHTA, FQGNSA. The CDR3 sequence is CASSLGLSGGWQLF. DNA for the CDR3: TGTGCCAGCAGCTTAGGTTTATCGGGAGGCTGGCAGCTCTTC. Based on the CDR3 plus reference TRBV7-2 and TRBJ2-1, the full variable domain is GAGVSQSPSNKVTEKGKDVELRCDPISGHTALYWYRQSLGQGLEFLIYFQGNSAPDKSGLPSDRFSAERTGGSVSTLTIQRTQQEDSAVYLCASSLGLSGGWQLFGPGTRLTVL.

This clonotype has ten or more counts. The chain is built from TRBV16 and TRBJ1-2; 8 nucleotides line up with TRBD1. Per germline, CDR1 KGHSY and CDR2 FQNENV. The CDR3 has 12 amino acids. V was pared by 3 bases and J by 8 bases, with 2 bases of the junction left unmatched. In nucleotides, the CDR3 is TGTGCCAGCAGCCACCCAGGGGGCGGCTACACCTTC. Its protein product is CASSHPGGGYTF.

This clonotype came up many times. The chain uses TRBV30 and TRBJ2-7; the D is unclear. The V gene's germline CDR1 is GTSNPN and CDR2 SVGIG (reference sequence). The CDR3 runs 12 residues. The V end lost 0 bases, the J end lost 5 bases, and 8 bases lay between the germline ends. The CDR3 is CAWSVGVHEQYF. CDR3 DNA sequence: TGTGCCTGGAGTGTAGGTGTACACGAGCAGTACTTC.

In this sample, this clonotype turned up once. The chain has TRBV5-1 and TRBJ2-1, with TRBD2 matching over 9 bases. V lost 4 bases, J lost 6 bases, and 5 bases stayed unmatched. Germline V gene data show CDR1 as SGHRS and CDR2 as YFSETQ. This CDR3 is 14 amino acids long. The CDR3 nucleotides are TGCGCCAGCAGCGCCGGACTAGCGACCAATGAGCAGTTCTTC. Translating gives CASSAGLATNEQFF. Looking up the rest from reference TRBV5-1 and TRBJ2-1 gives the full variable domain: KAGVTQTPRYLIKTRGQQVTLSCSPISGHRSVSWYQQTPGQGLQFLFEYFSETQRNKGNFPGRFSGRQFSNSRSEMNVSTLELGDSALYLCASSAGLATNEQFFGPGTRLTVL.

Comments on this clonotype: One end of the junction is discordant with germline, which a read error may explain. The V call is TRBV7-6, the J call TRBJ1-2; 9 positions agree with TRBD1. Germline values: CDR1 SGHVS, CDR2 FNYEAQ. The CDR3 is made up of 15 amino acids. DNA of the CDR3: TGTGCCAGCAGCTTGGACGCCCCGGGACAGGGACGGGACGACTTC. Protein product: CASSLDAPGQGRDDF.

This clonotype was counted ten times or more. An end of the junction does not agree with germline; a read error may underlie this. The chain recombines TRBV12-3 or TRBV12-4 with TRBJ1-5; the match to TRBD1 covers 7 bases. This CDR3 has 14 amino acids. CDR3 sequence (DNA): TGTGCCAGCAGATTAGGACAGGGCAATCAGCCCCAGCATTTT. Protein: CASRLGQGNQPQHF.

Points on this clonotype: A much more abundant neighbour one base away suggests this may be a read error. The chain recombines TRBV6-1 with TRBJ2-1, with D tentatively TRBD2 (6 bases). This CDR3 region has 16 residues. The germline gives CDR1 MNHNS, CDR2 SASEGT. For the CDR3, the DNA is TGTGCCAGCAGTACGAACTCGGGACTTTTCGTCAATGAGCAGTCCTTC. Its protein product is CASSTNSGLFVNEQSF.

The chain joins TRBV29-1 to TRBJ2-7; 7 bases are a match to TRBD1. This CDR3 is 12 amino acids long. Germline CDR1 and CDR2: SQVTM and ANQGSEA. The trim removed 5 bases at V and 6 bases at J, leaving 7 bases unmatched. The CDR3 region is CSVIRGSGEQYF. The CDR3 DNA follows: TGCAGCGTTATCAGGGGGTCTGGCGAGCAGTACTTC.

This rearrangement joins TRBV2 to TRBJ2-5, with D perhaps matching TRBD1 or TRBD2 (7 bases each). Trimming cost V 5 bases and J 7 bases, with 20 bases left between them. Germline loops: CDR1 SNHLY, CDR2 FYNNEI. The CDR3 is 15 amino acids. The CDR3 spells CASSYSGGGGWTQYF. Written as DNA, the CDR3 is TGTGCCAGCAGTTACTCGGGGGGAGGGGGCTGGACCCAGTACTTC.

This sequence joins TRBV10-3 and TRBJ1-1; 10 bases fit TRBD1. The germline V gene encodes CDR1 ENHRY and CDR2 SYGVKD. The CDR3 length is 16 residues. Trimming took 2 bases from V and 4 from J; bases not matched to a gene: 7. The CDR3 bases are TGTGCCATCAGTGAGCGATTGGGACAGGGGATCACTGAAGCTTTCTTT. Its protein product is CAISERLGQGITEAFF.

This clonotype was seen repeatedly, ten times or more. V usage is TRBV10-2 and J usage is TRBJ2-1; 8 nucleotides match TRBD2. Germline loops: CDR1 WSHSY, CDR2 SAAADI. This CDR3 is 16 amino acids long. V gave up 5 bases and J gave up 0 bases; unmatched junction bases: 6. CDR3 in amino acids: CASSKRTSLSYNEQFF. CDR3 sequence (DNA): TGCGCCAGCAGTAAAAGGACTAGCCTCTCCTACAATGAGCAGTTCTTC.

Comments on this clonotype: This may come from a read error, since a much larger clone is one base off. The rearrangement links TRBV4-1 to TRBJ2-7; D may correspond to TRBD1 or TRBD2 (5 bases each). CDR3 length equals 15 residues. Per germline, CDR1 MGHRA and CDR2 YSYEKL. The CDR3 sequence is CASSQGRYTTYEQHF. The CDR3 coding sequence is TGCGCCAGCAGCCAGGGACGGTATACCACCTACGAGCAGCACTTC.

The chain carries TRBV20-1 and TRBJ2-4, with a possible D match to TRBD1 (6 bases). V gave up 6 bases and J gave up 1 base, with 10 bases separating them. CDR3 length equals 13 residues. Germline-derived CDR1 and CDR2 are DFQATT and SNEGSKA (reference sequence). CDR3 DNA: TGCAGTGCCCGAGACAGGGCCAAAAACATTCAGTACTTC. Protein: CSARDRAKNIQYF.

This sequence joins TRBV2 and TRBJ1-2, with D unresolved. Trimming took off 1 base at V and 8 bases at J, with 14 bases between the two ends. The CDR3 sequence is 14 residues long. Germline V gene sequence: CDR1 SNHLY, CDR2 FYNNEI. The CDR3 is CASSEVRHELGYTF. CDR3 coding DNA: TGTGCCAGCAGTGAAGTCAGACATGAACTCGGCTACACCTTC.

This rearrangement joins TRBV25-1 to TRBJ1-1, with TRBD1 as a possible D gene (6 bases). This CDR3 region has 20 residues. Germline V gene lookup returns CDR1 MGHDK and CDR2 SYGVNS. Trimming stripped 1 base from V and 11 bases from J, with 35 bases between. The CDR3 reads CASSESGGAQIRSIWDVAFF. CDR3 DNA sequence: TGTGCCAGCAGTGAATCCGGGGGGGCACAGATACGCAGTATTTGGGATGTGGCTTTCTTT.

This rearrangement joins TRBV29-1 to TRBJ2-1, with 8 nucleotides matching TRBD1. V was clipped by 4 bases and J by 5 bases; unmatched bases: 4. This CDR3 spans 13 amino acids. Germline CDR1 and CDR2: SQVTM and ANQGSEA. The CDR3 bases are TGCAGCGTTGCAGGGGGCAGGGACAATGAGCAGTTCTTC. Protein: CSVAGGRDNEQFF.

Only one count was recorded for this clonotype. The chain links TRBV19 to TRBJ2-2, with unresolved D. Trimming shortened V by 7 bases and J by 5 bases, and 17 bases separated the two germline ends. The CDR3 is 15 residues long. Germline V gene data show CDR1 as LNHDA and CDR2 as SQIVND (reference sequence). The CDR3 sequence: CASNRVGRWTGELFF. CDR3 bases: TGTGCCAGTAATAGGGTCGGTAGGTGGACCGGGGAGCTGTTTTTT.

The V gene is TRBV2, the J gene TRBJ1-2, with 7 nucleotides matching TRBD1. The CDR3 length is 14 residues. CDR1 is SNHLY, CDR2 FYNNEI, per germline. Unmatched junction bases numbered 9, after V lost 8 bases and J lost 3 bases. DNA for the CDR3: TGTGCCAGCGAACTAGGGACAGTCTACTATGGCTACACCTTC. Residues: CASELGTVYYGYTF.